Sequencing of this TCR beta chain was carried out in a study of PD-L1 blockade in urothelial cancer. Study details: Blood was subjected to analysis at 3 weeks (second dose) and 6 weeks following treatment start. Median blood clonality was around 0.08, with 80,000 to 100,000 unique TCRs.

On this clone itself: What it recognizes is unknown.

The protocol was immunoSEQ multiplex PCR, while the TCRdb copy is restricted to in-frame clones and leaves out a portion. The repertoire holds about 50,000 clones, about 82% seen once, with 22% in the top ten. Overall study findings and caveats: Stronger expansion of tumor-associated clones in blood at 3 weeks distinguished durable-benefit patients.

This sample's time point: pretreatment peripheral blood. The specimen comprised PBMCs, sampled around atezolizumab (anti-PD-L1) treatment. This TCR came from a man between 60 and 75 years old with urothelial cancer.

The CDR3 region is CAIRMTDMNTEAFF. CDR3 coding DNA: TGTGCCATCAGGATGACAGACATGAACACTGAAGCTTTCTTT. The chain uses TRBV10-3 and TRBJ1-1, with D perhaps TRBD1 (5 bases). V shed 6 bases and J shed 0 bases, with 11 bases lying between them. This CDR3 spans 14 amino acids. Germline V CDR1 and CDR2: ENHRY, SYGVKD.